This T cell receptor beta chain derives from a study of STAT3 mutations in large granular lymphocyte leukemia. Study at large: Over half of T-LGLL patients had one or more immunosuppressive regimens.

The CDR3 is made up of 15 amino acids. Germline assignment: CDR1 WSHSY and CDR2 SAAADI. Trimming took off 1 base at V and 5 bases at J, with 15 bases between the two ends. TCRdb's table, derived via immunoSEQ multiplex PCR, lists solely in-frame clones and lacks some. This table holds 35,000 to 50,000 clones, about 81% found once. Findings and limits, study-wide: After therapy, about 35% of the 18 patients switched clonotypes, all new clones STAT3 wild type. Treatment regimens differed across patients between samplings. Every T-cell large granular lymphocyte leukemia patient had at least one immunodominant TCR beta clonotype. No sample exists from the first appearance of each clone.

Details on this clone: Antigen unknown.

The material sequenced was PBMCs. This TCR was sampled from a human donor with T large granular lymphocyte leukemia. Some clones in this sample may be carry-over from other donors' samples. The J gene is TRBJ2-7, the V gene TRBV10-2, with D possibly being TRBD2 (7 bases). In DNA form, the CDR3 reads TGCGCCAGCAGTGAGTTGGGGGGGGCTCACAACGAGCAGTACTTC. Protein product: CASSELGGAHNEQYF.